A selection of T cell receptor beta chains follows, all from one sample in a study of ipilimumab plus nivolumab after autologous stem cell transplantation. Clones were sequenced by immunoSEQ multiplex PCR, and TCRdb holds only the in-frame ones, with some missing. Here the sample spans more than 13,000 clones, 65% to 80% being singletons. The sequencing here drew on PBMCs, taken in a trial of ipilimumab plus nivolumab as post-transplant consolidation. These receptors all stem from a male donor with primary mediastinal lymphoma. Both conserved end residues are trimmed from each CDR3.

len	j_gene	v_gene	CDR3aa
14	TRBJ1-2	TRBV7-8	ASSFGTGGPNYGYT
13	TRBJ2-6	TRBV13	ASSRQLTGANVLT
15	TRBJ2-5	TRBV28	ASSLYRGLGYQETQY
14	TRBJ1-1	TRBV5-1	ASSLGTGGRDTEAF
14	TRBJ1-3	TRBV6-1	ASSEAYIRSGNTIY
12	TRBJ1-5	TRBV6-6	ASRRRNSNQPQH
13	TRBJ2-2	TRBV7-2	ASRSDRGSTGELF
12	TRBJ2-7	TRBV19	ASSIVDRRYEQY
12	TRBJ2-3	TRBV11-2	ASSFGGTPDTQY
12	TRBJ1-2	TRBV27	ASSPGSANYGYT
13	TRBJ2-5	TRBV7-2	ASSYAGTGYETQY
10	TRBJ1-4	TRBV21-1	AGRGGNEKLF
14	TRBJ2-3	TRBV4-2	ASSQEARGGEDTQY
12	TRBJ2-1	TRBV11-2	ASSLGGSFGEQF
13	TRBJ2-7	TRBV7-8	ASSLDRLLTYEQY
9	TRBJ2-5	TRBV20-1	SGTVQETQY
10	TRBJ2-7	TRBV7-6	ASSPDTYEQY
12	TRBJ1-5	TRBV5-1	ASSFGQGEQPQH
12	TRBJ2-7	TRBV9	ASSGGPAAYEQY
12	TRBJ2-7	TRBV10-2	ASSEGMSSYEQY
11	TRBJ1-4	TRBV5-8	AGRQRADEKLF
13	TRBJ2-7	TRBV6-1	AISEGDISSYEQY
8	TRBJ2-3	TRBV20-1	SAAQDTQY
11	TRBJ1-1	TRBV6-5	ASSPSGGAEAF
16	TRBJ1-5	TRBV19	ASSIDLEEGSPLGTQH
12	TRBJ2-5	TRBV7-2	ASRSASGQETQY
15	TRBJ2-1	TRBV5-4	ASSLLYERESPFEQF
12	TRBJ1-5	TRBV7-3	ASSLTPGNQPQH
12	TRBJ2-7	TRBV2	ASKSGTLSYEQY
11	TRBJ2-5	TRBV30	AWTQQVRETQY
13	TRBJ1-2	TRBV5-5	ASITGPRTGGGYT
13	TRBJ2-7	TRBV7-2	ASSLVSNLQGEQY
10	TRBJ2-1	TRBV6-5	ASSWNSQEQF
13	TRBJ1-5	TRBV5-1	ASSLEGGSNQPQH
11	TRBJ1-2	TRBV12-5	ASGLGEIYGYT
15	TRBJ2-7	TRBV5-1	ASSPGTLTSGVYEQY
13	TRBJ2-7	TRBV25-1	ASSPRSGSSYEQY
12	TRBJ1-4	TRBV30	AWSAGRGTEKLF
12	TRBJ2-3	TRBV6-5	ASSYGLAGDTQY
11	TRBJ2-5	TRBV6-5	ASSPRLAETQY
11	TRBJ1-1	TRBV7-8	ASRRDVNTEAF
11	TRBJ2-2	TRBV6-4	ASSDYSIGELF
14	TRBJ1-4	TRBV28	ASIPAPGAGGEKLF
14	TRBJ2-7	TRBV29-1	SVGGSGTGYSNEQY
11	TRBJ1-2	TRBV5-1	ASSWGVGDGYT
13	TRBJ1-3	TRBV6-5	ASWQGANSGNTIY
12	TRBJ2-7	TRBV23-1	ASSRLRGNYEQY
13	TRBJ2-3	TRBV5-1	ASSWTSGVSDTQY
13	TRBJ2-1	TRBV2	ASGRDSNSYNEQF
14	TRBJ2-1	TRBV4-2	ASSRGTSGQYNEQF
10	TRBJ1-1	TRBV28	ASSHRQEKAF
11	TRBJ2-2	TRBV10-3	AIRQGNTGELF
13	TRBJ2-3	TRBV19	ASSLASGVVDTQY